The 28 T cell receptor beta chains below all came from one sample that was sequenced in a study of shared clonotypes between healthy human individuals. Produced via immunoSEQ multiplex PCR; TCRdb's table is partial and in-frame only. Here the sample spans more than 2,000,000 clones, just over 90% being singletons. Sequencing was performed on naive CD4+ T cells from PBMCs. Subset reported: CD45RA+ positively selected. Every receptor here comes from a man younger than 35 in good health. Some clones in this sample may be carry-over from other donors' samples.

This clone was observed once. The CDR3: CASSDTGLGSYEQYF. The CDR3, as DNA: TGTGCCAGCAGTGATACGGGACTGGGAAGCTACGAGCAGTACTTC. This chain links TRBV25-1 with TRBJ2-7, with a possible D match to TRBD2 (6 bases). CDR3 length equals 15 residues. V lost 3 bases and J lost 3, with 15 bases in between. The germline V gene encodes CDR1 MGHDK and CDR2 SYGVNS.

The count of this clone is one. The chain joins TRBV28 to TRBJ1-5; no clear D gene. This CDR3 has 15 residues. V lost 7 bases to trimming and J lost 6 bases, with 19 bases between them. CDR1 is MDHEN, CDR2 SYDVKM, per germline. In nucleotides, the CDR3 is TGTGCCAGCAACCCTAGAGGAGGGATTATTCAGCCCCAGCATTTT. This translates into CASNPRGGIIQPQHF.

The rearrangement uses TRBV5-1 and TRBJ2-1; weak D call: TRBD1 (6 bases). This CDR3 contains 13 residues. From germline, CDR1 is SGHRS and CDR2 YFSETQ. V lost 2 bases and J 6 bases, leaving 9 bases between the germline ends. CDR3 sequence (DNA): TGCGCCAGCAGCTTAATCAGGGGCAATGAGCAGTTCTTC. Its translation is CASSLIRGNEQFF. The entire variable domain, with the rest obtained from reference TRBV5-1 and TRBJ2-1, is as follows: KAGVTQTPRYLIKTRGQQVTLSCSPISGHRSVSWYQQTPGQGLQFLFEYFSETQRNKGNFPGRFSGRQFSNSRSEMNVSTLELGDSALYLCASSLIRGNEQFFGPGTRLTVL.

The gene calls are TRBV5-1 and TRBJ2-2, with a weak D call TRBD1 (6 bases). The CDR3 extends over 15 amino acids. Germline CDR1 reads SGHRS; CDR2 reads YFSETQ. V was trimmed by 4 bases and J by 2 bases, leaving 12 bases between them. CDR3 DNA: TGCGCCAGCAGCATCCGGACAGTCAACACCGGGGAGCTGTTTTTT. Translating gives CASSIRTVNTGELFF.

The sample holds one count of this clone. V gene TRBV5-1 combines with J gene TRBJ2-2, with 9 positions matching TRBD1. V shed 3 bases and J 4 bases; nucleotides not matched to a gene: 4. The CDR3 contains 15 residues. The germline V gene encodes CDR1 SGHRS and CDR2 YFSETQ. Here the CDR3 reads CASSSLDRGTGELFF. In DNA, the CDR3 is TGCGCCAGCAGCTCACTGGACAGGGGCACCGGGGAGCTGTTTTTT.

The rearrangement uses TRBV6-5 and TRBJ1-2; maybe TRBD1 (5 bases). CDR1 is MNHEY and CDR2 is SVGAGI in the germline V gene. There are 14 residues in the CDR3. V was shortened by 2 bases and J by 8 bases, with 15 bases between the two germline ends. Here the CDR3 DNA reads TGTGCCAGCAGTTACGGGGACTCCGGCGAAGGCTACACCTTC. Translation gives CASSYGDSGEGYTF.

The CDR3 loop is CASSLLGIGNQPQHF. The CDR3 bases are TGTGCCAGTAGTCTTTTGGGCATTGGCAATCAGCCCCAGCATTTT. The rearrangement uses TRBV19 and TRBJ1-5; D unclear. Germline lookup yields CDR1 LNHDA and CDR2 SQIVND (reference sequence). Deletions cut 5 bases from V and 2 bases from J, with 13 bases between. This CDR3 is built from 15 residues. Based on the CDR3 plus reference TRBV19 and TRBJ1-5, the full variable domain is DGGITQSPKYLFRKEGQNVTLSCEQNLNHDAMYWYRQDPGQGLRLIYYSQIVNDFQKGDIAEGYSVSREKKESFPLTVTSAQKNPTAFYLCASSLLGIGNQPQHFGDGTRLSIL.

In this sample, this clone turned up a few times. The V and J genes are TRBV6-1 and TRBJ1-5; 8 nucleotides line up with TRBD1. The germline CDR1 and CDR2 sequences are MNHNS and SASEGT. There are 14 residues in the CDR3. Unmatched junction bases numbered 3, after V lost 6 bases and J lost 2 bases. Written as DNA, the CDR3 is TGTGCCAGCAGACAGACAGGGGGCAATCAGCCCCAGCATTTT. The encoded protein is CASRQTGGNQPQHF.

This sequence joins TRBV27 and TRBJ2-3; possibly TRBD2 for D (6 bases). The germline gives CDR1 MNHEY, CDR2 SMNVEV (reference sequence). The CDR3 loop spans 16 amino acids. The V end was cut by 6 bases, the J end by 1 base, with 17 bases between. The CDR3, as DNA: TGTGCCAGCAGCCGTTGGGGCGGGGCGGGCACAGATACGCAGTATTTT. It encodes CASSRWGGAGTDTQYF.

Note on this clone: The same CDR3 can be traced to other DNA sequences in this sample. The chain combines TRBV2 with TRBJ2-7; D is unresolved. V lost 6 bases and J lost 2, with 5 bases in between. The CDR3 is 11 amino acids. Germline lookup yields CDR1 SNHLY and CDR2 FYNNEI. In nucleotides, the CDR3 is TGTGCCAGCAGCCCGACCTACGAGCAGTACTTC. Encoded protein: CASSPTYEQYF.

The V and J genes are TRBV7-3 and TRBJ2-1; unclear D gene. Deletions cut 2 bases from V and 1 base from J, with 15 bases between. The CDR3 is made up of 17 amino acids. The germline gives CDR1 SGHTA, CDR2 FQGTGA. The CDR3: CASSLGSAPPSYNEQFF. Here the CDR3 DNA reads TGTGCCAGCAGCTTAGGTTCGGCACCCCCTTCCTACAATGAGCAGTTCTTC.

The chain employs TRBV7-9 and TRBJ1-2, with 8 bases lining up with TRBD1. Trimming cost V 4 bases and J 4 bases; bases outside gene matches: 8. Germline loops: CDR1 SEHNR, CDR2 FQNEAQ (reference sequence). This CDR3 spans 15 amino acids. For the CDR3, the DNA is TGTGCCAGCAGCTCGTGGGACAGGCGGGGCTATGGCTACACCTTC. Its translation is CASSSWDRRGYGYTF.

The CDR3 loop is CASSLLWRAGYNEQFF. DNA for the CDR3: TGTGCCAGCAGCTTACTGTGGAGAGCTGGCTACAATGAGCAGTTCTTC. The gene calls are TRBV13 and TRBJ2-1; D gene ambiguous. V gave up 2 bases and J gave up 3 bases, with 14 bases separating them. The germline gives CDR1 PRHDT, CDR2 FYEKMQ (reference sequence). The length of the CDR3 is 16 residues. The complete variable domain, with remaining parts taken from reference TRBV13 and TRBJ2-1, reads AAGVIQSPRHLIKEKRETATLKCYPIPRHDTVYWYQQGPGQDPQFLISFYEKMQSDKGSIPDRFSAQQFSDYHSELNMSSLELGDSALYFCASSLLWRAGYNEQFFGPGTRLTVL.

The V gene is TRBV9, the J gene TRBJ1-3; the D is unclear. V shed 0 bases and J shed 0 bases, with 13 bases lying between them. From germline, CDR1 is SGDLS and CDR2 YYNGEE. CDR3 length equals 17 residues. In DNA form, the CDR3 reads TGTGCCAGCAGCGTAGGGGCACCAAAGGACTCTGGAAACACCATATATTTT. This gives the protein CASSVGAPKDSGNTIYF.

V usage is TRBV7-9 and J usage is TRBJ2-7; weak D call: TRBD1 (5 bases). Germline V lookup: CDR1 SEHNR, CDR2 FQNEAQ (reference sequence). The germline V and J ends were trimmed by 5 bases and 3 bases, with 14 bases remaining between them. The CDR3 has 14 residues. The CDR3 reads CASSQGDVNYEQYF. In DNA form, the CDR3 reads TGTGCCAGCAGCCAAGGGGATGTAAACTACGAGCAGTACTTC.

The chain joins TRBV7-9 to TRBJ2-2; the D is unclear. The V and J ends lost 4 bases and 1 base respectively, with 4 bases between them. The germline V gene has CDR1 SEHNR and CDR2 FQNEAQ (reference sequence). The CDR3 loop spans 13 amino acids. The CDR3 reads CASSSLNTGELFF. In DNA, the CDR3 is TGTGCCAGCAGCTCCTTGAACACCGGGGAGCTGTTTTTT.

CDR3 residues: CASSLTVQGGVGYTF. The CDR3 DNA reads as TGTGCCAGCAGTTTAACGGTACAAGGTGGTGTCGGCTACACCTTC. V is TRBV27 and J is TRBJ1-2, with D uncertain. The V and J ends lost 2 bases and 8 bases respectively, with 18 bases between them. This CDR3 has 15 amino acids. Germline CDR1 and CDR2: MNHEY and SMNVEV (reference sequence).

This chain uses TRBV28 with TRBJ1-5; 9 nucleotides agree with TRBD1. Germline loops: CDR1 MDHEN, CDR2 SYDVKM. This CDR3 has 17 residues. Unmatched junction bases numbered 8, after V lost 5 bases and J lost 0 bases. The CDR3 DNA reads as TGTGCCAGCAGTCGGACAGGGGTACGGGATAGCAATCAGCCCCAGCATTTT. Its translation is CASSRTGVRDSNQPQHF.

The CDR3, as DNA: TGTGCCAGCAGTGAAGACTACTACAATGAGCAGTTCTTC. This gives the protein CASSEDYYNEQFF. The V call is TRBV6-1, the J call TRBJ2-1; no firm D call. Germline V gene sequence: CDR1 MNHNS, CDR2 SASEGT. This CDR3 is 13 amino acids long. V was shortened by 1 base and J by 3 bases, with 4 bases between the two germline ends.

The chain links TRBV5-4 to TRBJ2-3; 12 bases are a match to TRBD2. This CDR3 is built from 15 residues. J lost 6 bases, V lost 3 bases, and 5 bases had no gene match. CDR1 SGHNT and CDR2 YYREEE come from the germline V gene (reference sequence). In nucleotides, the CDR3 is TGTGCCAGCAGCTCCAGACTAGCGGGAGATGATACGCAGTATTTT. Protein sequence: CASSSRLAGDDTQYF.

This clone was seen once. The chain is built from TRBV5-1 and TRBJ2-2; no reliable D call. Germline assignment: CDR1 SGHRS and CDR2 YFSETQ. Trimming took 4 bases from V and 1 from J, leaving 11 bases between them. This CDR3 contains 15 residues. CDR3 protein: CASSPIRRNTGELFF. CDR3 nucleotides: TGCGCCAGCAGCCCCATCCGGCGGAACACCGGGGAGCTGTTTTTT.

In its sample, this clone was seen a few times. The chain uses TRBV19 and TRBJ2-5, with a possible D match to TRBD2 (7 bases). V was clipped by 5 bases and J by 1 base, with 26 bases between them. Germline V CDR1 and CDR2: LNHDA, SQIVND (reference sequence). This CDR3 spans 19 amino acids. CDR3 region: CASSLRGGLTLSLQETQYF. The CDR3 region has the DNA TGTGCCAGTAGTTTGAGGGGGGGACTAACACTCTCGCTCCAAGAGACCCAGTACTTC.

This clone has more than one count but fewer than ten. The rearrangement joins TRBV10-3 to TRBJ1-5; tentatively, D is TRBD1 (6 bases). This CDR3 has 14 amino acids. Looked up from germline, CDR1 is ENHRY and CDR2 is SYGVKD. Trimming stripped 8 bases from V and 4 bases from J, with 15 bases between. The CDR3 DNA reads as TGTGCCATCTCGTCGACAGGTGGAAATCAGCCCCAGCATTTT. Translated: CAISSTGGNQPQHF.

The chain is built from TRBV9 and TRBJ2-3, with D maybe TRBD2 (5 bases). Trimming stripped 4 bases from V and 1 base from J, with 13 bases between. The CDR3 covers 15 residues. The germline gives CDR1 SGDLS, CDR2 YYNGEE. Here the CDR3 reads CASSSSRRGTDTQYF. CDR3 DNA sequence: TGTGCCAGCAGCTCCTCTAGGCGGGGCACAGATACGCAGTATTTT.

The chain has TRBV28 and TRBJ1-2; 8 bases match TRBD1. This CDR3 comprises 16 residues. Germline V lookup: CDR1 MDHEN, CDR2 SYDVKM. The J segment lost 0 bases and the V segment lost 5 bases, leaving 8 bases of the junction unmatched. The CDR3 bases are TGTGCCAGCAGTGGACAGGGCTACGATCCTAACTATGGCTACACCTTC. Its protein is CASSGQGYDPNYGYTF.

The chain carries TRBV7-3 and TRBJ2-3; 7 bases fit TRBD1. J gave up 4 bases and V 5 bases, and 3 bases lay outside the gene matches. CDR1 SGHTA and CDR2 FQGTGA come from the germline V gene. This CDR3 spans 13 amino acids. In nucleotides, the CDR3 is TGTGCCAGCAGCCCAGGGACAGCAGATACGCAGTATTTT. Translation: CASSPGTADTQYF.

The chain uses TRBV10-1 and TRBJ2-5, with 8 bases fitting TRBD1. This CDR3 has 16 residues. Germline V CDR1 and CDR2: WNHNN, SYGVQD (reference sequence). The V segment lost 2 bases and the J segment 5 bases; nucleotides outside the gene matches: 10. CDR3 nucleotide sequence: TGCGCCAGCAGTGAGGGCATGACAGGGGAAATGGAGACCCAGTACTTC. This codes for CASSEGMTGEMETQYF.

The rearrangement links TRBV6-1 to TRBJ1-2, with D uncertain. V lost 1 base, J lost 8 bases, and 11 bases lay in between. CDR3 length: 13 amino acids. Germline loops: CDR1 MNHNS, CDR2 SASEGT. The DNA for the CDR3 is TGTGCCAGCAGTGAAGATGGTTTCGACGGCTACACCTTC. Encoded protein: CASSEDGFDGYTF.